Listed here are 23 T cell receptor beta chains from one sample, sequenced in a study of T cell changes during pregnancy in multiple sclerosis (dated by TCRdb to about 2019). Library prep was done by the immunoSEQ multiplex PCR assay. TCRdb carries this immuneACCESS record with in-frame sequences only. Its versions omit some clonotypes, under half of them owing to an unresolved V gene in the studies checked, with the rest unexplained. For this sample there are approximately 90,000 clones; around 94% appear just once. The ten largest account for roughly 0.81% of the sample. The source material was peripheral blood, sampled in the third trimester of pregnancy. These receptors were collected from a female donor with multiple sclerosis, enrolled in a pregnancy study.

The chain carries TRBV21-1 and TRBJ2-3; the table assigns TRBD2, which was not confirmed against the DNA. TRBV21-1 is noted as a pseudogene. The length of the CDR3 is 16 residues. The CDR3 loop is CASSKSRRLSTDTQYF. CDR3 bases: TGTGCCAGCAGCAAAAGTCGGAGGCTTAGCACAGATACGCAGTATTTT.

The V gene is TRBV10-1, the J gene TRBJ2-7; 12 bases line up with TRBD2. This CDR3 is 17 amino acids long. V lost 4 bases to trimming and J lost 3 bases; unmatched junction nucleotides: 10. Germline V gives CDR1 WNHNN, CDR2 SYGVQD (reference sequence). The CDR3: CASSGGARLAGDYEQYF. The CDR3 DNA reads TGCGCCAGCAGTGGGGGGGCGAGACTAGCGGGGGACTACGAGCAGTACTTC.

This clone was observed once. This rearrangement joins TRBV11-2 to TRBJ2-3; 8 positions match TRBD1. V shed 4 bases and J 2 bases; nucleotides not matched to a gene: 5. The CDR3 contains 15 residues. Germline CDR1 reads SGHAT; CDR2 reads FQNNGV. The CDR3 DNA follows: TGTGCCAGCAGCTATAGGACAGGGTACACAGATACGCAGTATTTT. It translates to CASSYRTGYTDTQYF.

This clone has a single count. The chain combines TRBV2 with TRBJ2-5; 8 positions match TRBD2. The junction had 12 bases not matched to a gene; V was cut back by 2 bases and J by 7 bases. This CDR3 comprises 16 residues. Germline V gene sequence: CDR1 SNHLY, CDR2 FYNNEI. This chain's CDR3 is CASSERGTSGVVTQYF. The DNA for the CDR3 is TGTGCCAGCAGTGAAAGGGGGACTAGTGGGGTGGTGACCCAGTACTTC.

The rearrangement links TRBV11-3 to TRBJ2-7; 7 bases map to TRBD2. The germline CDR1 and CDR2 sequences are SGHNT and YENEEA. V lost 1 base, J lost 6 bases, and 3 bases stayed unmatched. This CDR3 is 13 amino acids long. The CDR3 DNA reads as TGTGCCAGCAGCTTAGCTCGCGGGGGCGAGCAGTACTTC. Its protein is CASSLARGGEQYF.

The rearrangement links TRBV19 to TRBJ1-1, with D perhaps matching TRBD1 (5 bases). The germline V and J ends were trimmed by 4 bases and 1 base, with 16 bases remaining between them. There are 16 residues in the CDR3. Germline lookup yields CDR1 LNHDA and CDR2 SQIVND (reference sequence). The CDR3 DNA follows: TGTGCCAGTAGTAATCCTTGGGGGGTACAGAACACTGAAGCTTTCTTT. Protein product: CASSNPWGVQNTEAFF.

The chain recombines TRBV11-2 with TRBJ2-7; TRBD2 is a possible D gene (5 bases). CDR1 SGHAT and CDR2 FQNNGV come from the germline V gene. V was pared by 4 bases and J by 5 bases, with 12 bases between. CDR3 length: 13 residues. In DNA, the CDR3 is TGTGCCAGCAGCTGGTGGGAGATCGACGAGCAGTACTTC. Its protein product is CASSWWEIDEQYF.

The chain carries TRBV27 and TRBJ2-7; 15 bases agree with TRBD2. The CDR3 sequence is 15 residues long. Trimming at V came to 7 bases and at J to 1 base, leaving 2 bases not matched to a gene. Germline V gene lookup returns CDR1 MNHEY and CDR2 SMNVEV (reference sequence). CDR3 protein: CASTGLAGGSYEQYF. In nucleotides, the CDR3 is TGTGCCAGCACCGGACTAGCGGGAGGGTCCTACGAGCAGTACTTC.

The V call is TRBV18, the J call TRBJ2-5; D gene uncertain. Per germline, CDR1 KGHSH and CDR2 LQKENI. The V end was cut by 3 bases, the J end by 4 bases, with 12 bases between. The CDR3 covers 14 residues. For the CDR3, the DNA is TGTGCCAGCTCACCGCTCGAGGTGGGAGAGACCCAGTACTTC. Encoded protein: CASSPLEVGETQYF.

The rearrangement joins TRBV7-8 to TRBJ1-1, with 10 bases fitting TRBD1. V lost 0 bases and J lost 5; bases outside the gene matches: 18. The germline CDR1 and CDR2 sequences are SGHVS and FQNEAQ. The CDR3 has 20 residues. For the CDR3, the DNA is TGTGCCAGCAGCTTAGCCACACTCAAAGGAGGACAGGGGGTGAGAACTGAAGCTTTCTTT. Translated, it gives CASSLATLKGGQGVRTEAFF. The full variable domain, rest sourced from reference TRBV7-8 and TRBJ1-1, is GAGVSQSPRYKVAKRGQDVALRCDPISGHVSLFWYQQALGQGPEFLTYFQNEAQLDKSGLPSDRFFAERPEGSVSTLKIQRTQQEDSAVYLCASSLATLKGGQGVRTEAFFGQGTRLTVV.

The chain is built from TRBV2 and TRBJ2-2, with 12 bases lining up with TRBD2. Looked up from germline, CDR1 is SNHLY and CDR2 is FYNNEI. Unmatched junction bases numbered 8, after V lost 6 bases and J lost 0 bases. CDR3 length: 18 amino acids. In nucleotides, the CDR3 is TGTGCCAGCAGGGGACTAGCGGGCCCCACATCGAACACCGGGGAGCTGTTTTTT. It codes for CASRGLAGPTSNTGELFF.

V is TRBV6-1 and J is TRBJ1-4; TRBD1 matches 8 bases. V lost 8 bases and J lost 6; bases outside the gene matches: 5. The CDR3 runs to 13 residues. Germline V CDR1 and CDR2: MNHNS, SASEGT. The CDR3 DNA follows: TGTGCCAGCCGGCAGGGGGCAGATGAAAAACTGTTTTTT. Translated: CASRQGADEKLFF.

V is TRBV5-4 and J is TRBJ2-7, with 11 nucleotides matching TRBD2. The J segment lost 5 bases and the V segment lost 7 bases, leaving 11 bases of the junction unmatched. Per germline, CDR1 SGHNT and CDR2 YYREEE (reference sequence). The CDR3 extends over 15 amino acids. CDR3 protein: CASGHLLAGGNEQYF. In DNA, the CDR3 is TGTGCCAGCGGACACCTTCTAGCGGGAGGTAACGAGCAGTACTTC.

The rearrangement uses TRBV9 and TRBJ2-1; possibly TRBD2 for D (6 bases). Trimming left V 3 bases short and J 5 bases short, with 15 bases between. CDR1 is SGDLS and CDR2 is YYNGEE in the germline V gene. CDR3 size: 15 residues. CDR3 coding DNA: TGTGCCAGCAGCGGCCGGGACTTCAATAACAATGAGCAGTTCTTC. Protein sequence: CASSGRDFNNNEQFF.

The V gene is TRBV12-5, the J gene TRBJ1-1, with 8 bases identical to TRBD1. From germline, CDR1 is LGHNT and CDR2 FRNRAP. The CDR3 runs 13 residues. With 8 bases clipped from V and 6 bases from J, the junction kept 8 bases outside the gene matches. The CDR3 sequence is CASSAGQVSEAFF. DNA for the CDR3: TGTGCTAGTTCGGCGGGACAGGTCTCTGAAGCTTTCTTT.

To note about this clone: Other nucleotide sequences in the sample specify the same CDR3. The CDR3 is CASSLGGYGYTF. The CDR3 region has the DNA TGTGCCAGCAGTTTGGGGGGGTATGGCTACACCTTC. The J gene is TRBJ1-2, the V gene TRBV28; TRBD1 is a possible D gene (5 bases). This CDR3 spans 12 amino acids. The germline V gene has CDR1 MDHEN and CDR2 SYDVKM. V was pared by 3 bases and J by 5 bases, with 7 bases between.

This chain connects TRBV4-1 to TRBJ1-4; possible D gene TRBD1, 5 bases. The germline V and J ends were trimmed by 1 base and 10 bases, with 7 bases remaining between them. The CDR3 is 12 amino acids. CDR1 and CDR2 (germline): MGHRA, YSYEKL. The CDR3 DNA reads TGCGCCAGCAGCCAAGGGGGCCGAAAACTGTTTTTT. This codes for CASSQGGRKLFF.

This clone appeared a single time. The J gene is TRBJ2-2, the V gene TRBV5-6; 10 bases are shared with TRBD2. Trimming removed 7 bases from V and 5 bases from J; junction bases left unmatched: 11. CDR3 length equals 16 residues. The germline V gene encodes CDR1 SGHDT and CDR2 YYEEEE. This chain's CDR3 is CASAFSGRPETGELFF. The CDR3 coding sequence is TGTGCCAGCGCTTTTAGCGGGAGGCCGGAGACCGGGGAGCTGTTTTTT.

The chain uses TRBV25-1 and TRBJ1-1; D unresolved. The V gene's germline CDR1 is MGHDK and CDR2 SYGVNS. This CDR3 spans 13 amino acids. The V and J ends lost 5 bases and 0 bases respectively, with 7 bases between them. CDR3: CASSYSLNTEAFF. The CDR3 DNA reads TGTGCCAGCAGTTACAGCTTGAACACTGAAGCTTTCTTT.

The chain recombines TRBV4-3 with TRBJ2-7; possibly TRBD1 for D (6 bases). The V end was cut by 4 bases, the J end by 0 bases, with 16 bases between. CDR1 LGHNA and CDR2 YSLEER come from the germline V gene. The CDR3 totals 16 residues. The CDR3 loop is CASSPGATGSSYEQYF. As DNA, the CDR3 is TGCGCCAGCAGCCCCGGTGCGACAGGAAGCTCCTACGAGCAGTACTTC.

This sequence joins TRBV9 and TRBJ2-2, with 7 bases aligning to TRBD2. The CDR3 covers 15 residues. Trimming cost V 4 bases and J 0 bases; bases outside gene matches: 3. Germline V gene data show CDR1 as SGDLS and CDR2 as YYNGEE. CDR3 nucleotide sequence: TGTGCCAGCAGCTTTGGACTAGCGAACACCGGGGAGCTGTTTTTT. Its protein product is CASSFGLANTGELFF.

V is TRBV5-1 and J is TRBJ2-7, with 12 bases identical to TRBD2. V lost 0 bases and J lost 2; bases outside the gene matches: 6. Germline-derived CDR1 and CDR2 are SGHRS and YFSETQ. The CDR3 runs 17 residues. CDR3 sequence: CASSLAGTSGPTYEQYF. CDR3 bases: TGCGCCAGCAGCTTGGCCGGGACTAGCGGGCCTACCTACGAGCAGTACTTC.

V is TRBV5-3 and J is TRBJ1-2; D gene uncertain. TRBV5-3 is an ORF, and what it does is uncertain. The CDR3 extends over 17 amino acids. Trimming left V 0 bases short and J 3 bases short, with 18 bases between. In DNA form, the CDR3 reads TGTGCCAGAAGCTTGGGGCCTGACCGGCCCGGGGACTATGGCTACACCTTC. Amino acid sequence: CARSLGPDRPGDYGYTF.